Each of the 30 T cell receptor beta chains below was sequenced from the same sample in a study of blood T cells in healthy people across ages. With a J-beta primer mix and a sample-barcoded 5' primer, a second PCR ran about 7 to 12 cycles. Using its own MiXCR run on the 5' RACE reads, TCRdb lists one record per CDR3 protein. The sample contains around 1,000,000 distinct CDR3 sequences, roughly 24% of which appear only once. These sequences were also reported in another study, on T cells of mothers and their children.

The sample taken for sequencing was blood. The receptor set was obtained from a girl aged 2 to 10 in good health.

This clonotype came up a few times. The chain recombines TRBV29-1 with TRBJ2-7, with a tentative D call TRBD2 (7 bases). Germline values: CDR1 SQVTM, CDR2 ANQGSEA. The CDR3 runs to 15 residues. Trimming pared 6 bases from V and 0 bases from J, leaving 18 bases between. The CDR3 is CSVRGGVGISYEQYF. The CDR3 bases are TGCAGCGTGAGGGGGGGAGTAGGGATCTCCTACGAGCAGTACTTC.

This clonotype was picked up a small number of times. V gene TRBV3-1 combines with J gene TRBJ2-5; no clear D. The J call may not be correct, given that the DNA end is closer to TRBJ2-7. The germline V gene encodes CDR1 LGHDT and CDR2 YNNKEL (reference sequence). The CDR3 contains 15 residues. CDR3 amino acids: CASSLPHTLPNEQYF. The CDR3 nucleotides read TGTGCCAGCAGCCTCCCTCATACCCTCCCGAACGAGCAGTACTTC.

Here the CDR3 DNA reads TGTGCCAGCAGTCTTACAGGCCCCCTCTATGGCTACACCTTC. Translated: CASSLTGPLYGYTF. V and J are TRBV6-5 and TRBJ1-2; D is possibly TRBD1 (5 bases). Germline V CDR1 and CDR2: MNHEY, SVGAGI. This CDR3 contains 14 residues. Trimming left V 5 bases short and J 4 bases short, with 14 bases between.

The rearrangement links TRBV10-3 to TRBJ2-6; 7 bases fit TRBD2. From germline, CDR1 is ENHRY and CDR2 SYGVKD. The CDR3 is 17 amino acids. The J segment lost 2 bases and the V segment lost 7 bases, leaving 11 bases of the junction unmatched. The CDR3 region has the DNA TGTGCCATCACTGATGAACCCCGGGAGGCTGGGGCCAACGTCCTGACTTTC. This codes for CAITDEPREAGANVLTF.

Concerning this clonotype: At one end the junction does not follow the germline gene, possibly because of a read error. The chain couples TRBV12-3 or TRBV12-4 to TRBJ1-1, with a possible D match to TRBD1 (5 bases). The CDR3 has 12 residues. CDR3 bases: TGTGCCGGCAGCCACAGGAACCCTGAAGCTTTCTTT. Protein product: CAGSHRNPEAFF.

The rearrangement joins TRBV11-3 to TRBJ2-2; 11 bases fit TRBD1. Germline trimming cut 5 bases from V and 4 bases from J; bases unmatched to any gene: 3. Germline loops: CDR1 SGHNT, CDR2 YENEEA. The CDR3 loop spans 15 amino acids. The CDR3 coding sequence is TGTGCCAGCAGCGAGGACAGGGGGCCCACCGGGGAGCTGTTTTTT. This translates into CASSEDRGPTGELFF. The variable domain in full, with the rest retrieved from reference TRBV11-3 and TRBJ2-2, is EAGVVQSPRYKIIEKKQPVAFWCNPISGHNTLYWYLQNLGQGPELLIRYENEEAVDDSQLPKDRFSAERLKGVDSTLKIQPAELGDSAVYLCASSEDRGPTGELFFGEGSRLTVL.

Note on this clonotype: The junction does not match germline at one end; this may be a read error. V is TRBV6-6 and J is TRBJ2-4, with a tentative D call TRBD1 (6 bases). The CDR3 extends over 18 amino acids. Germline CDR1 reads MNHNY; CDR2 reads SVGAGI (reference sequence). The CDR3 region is CASSYSLRTERAKSIQYF. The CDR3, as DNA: TGTGCCAGCAGTTACTCCCTCAGGACAGAGAGGGCCAAAAGCATTCAGTACTTC.

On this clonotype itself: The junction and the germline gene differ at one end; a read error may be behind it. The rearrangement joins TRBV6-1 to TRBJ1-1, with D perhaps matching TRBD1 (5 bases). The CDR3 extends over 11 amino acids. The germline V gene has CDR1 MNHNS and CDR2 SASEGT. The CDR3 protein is CASERGVGALF. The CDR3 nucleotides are TGTGCCAGCGAACGGGGGGTTGGAGCTCTCTTT.

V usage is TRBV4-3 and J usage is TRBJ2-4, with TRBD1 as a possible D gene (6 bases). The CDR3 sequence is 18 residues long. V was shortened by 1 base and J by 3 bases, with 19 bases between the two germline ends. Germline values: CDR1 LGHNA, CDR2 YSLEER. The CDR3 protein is CASSQGSFPGQLKNIQYF. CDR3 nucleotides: TGCGCCAGCAGCCAAGGGAGTTTTCCGGGACAACTCAAAAACATTCAGTACTTC.

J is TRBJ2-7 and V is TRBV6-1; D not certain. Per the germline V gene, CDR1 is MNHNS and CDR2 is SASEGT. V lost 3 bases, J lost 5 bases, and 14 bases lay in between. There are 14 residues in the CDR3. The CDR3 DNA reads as TGTGCCAGCAGTGACGAGGCATTGGGTCACGAGCAGTACTTC. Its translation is CASSDEALGHEQYF.

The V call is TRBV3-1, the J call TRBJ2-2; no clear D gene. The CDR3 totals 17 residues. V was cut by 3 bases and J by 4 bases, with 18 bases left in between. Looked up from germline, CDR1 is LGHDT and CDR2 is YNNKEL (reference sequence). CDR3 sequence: CASSHGLKRMITGELFF. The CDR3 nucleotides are TGTGCCAGCAGCCACGGTTTGAAGCGAATGATCACCGGGGAGCTGTTTTTT.

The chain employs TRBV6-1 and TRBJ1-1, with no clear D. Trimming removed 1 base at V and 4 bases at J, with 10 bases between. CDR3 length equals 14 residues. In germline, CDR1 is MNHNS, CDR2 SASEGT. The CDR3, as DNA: TGTGCCAGCAGTGAAGGGGGTAGCGTCACTGAAGCTTTCTTT. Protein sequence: CASSEGGSVTEAFF.

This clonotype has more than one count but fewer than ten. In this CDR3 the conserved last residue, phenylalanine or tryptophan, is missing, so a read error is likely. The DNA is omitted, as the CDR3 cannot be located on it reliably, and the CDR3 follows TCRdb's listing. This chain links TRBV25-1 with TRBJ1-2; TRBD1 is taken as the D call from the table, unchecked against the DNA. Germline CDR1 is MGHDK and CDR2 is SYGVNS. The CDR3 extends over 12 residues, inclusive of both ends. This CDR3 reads CASSEYPDRLVV.

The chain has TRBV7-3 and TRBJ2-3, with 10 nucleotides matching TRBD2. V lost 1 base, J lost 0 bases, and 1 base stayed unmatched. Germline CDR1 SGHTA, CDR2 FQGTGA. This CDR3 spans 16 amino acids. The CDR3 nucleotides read TGTGCCAGCAGCTTAAAACTAGCGGGGAGCACAGATACGCAGTATTTT. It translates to CASSLKLAGSTDTQYF.

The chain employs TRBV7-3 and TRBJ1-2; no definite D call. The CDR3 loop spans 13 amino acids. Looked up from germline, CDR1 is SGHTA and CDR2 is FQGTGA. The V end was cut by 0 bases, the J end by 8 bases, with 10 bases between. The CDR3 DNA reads TGTGCCAGCAGCTTAACGTCGACGGGGGGCTACACCTTC. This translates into CASSLTSTGGYTF.

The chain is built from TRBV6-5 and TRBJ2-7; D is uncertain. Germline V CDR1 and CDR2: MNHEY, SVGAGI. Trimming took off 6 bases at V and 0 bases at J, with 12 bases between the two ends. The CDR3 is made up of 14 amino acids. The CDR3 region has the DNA TGTGCCAGCAGCCCGCTGATGTCCTCCTACGAGCAGTACTTC. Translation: CASSPLMSSYEQYF.

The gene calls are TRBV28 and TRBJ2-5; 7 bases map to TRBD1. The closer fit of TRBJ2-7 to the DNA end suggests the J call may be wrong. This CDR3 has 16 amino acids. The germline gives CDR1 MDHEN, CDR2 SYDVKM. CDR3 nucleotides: TGTGCCAGCAGTTTATGGGGCTTACAGGGGCTGGGCGAGCAGTACTTC. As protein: CASSLWGLQGLGEQYF.

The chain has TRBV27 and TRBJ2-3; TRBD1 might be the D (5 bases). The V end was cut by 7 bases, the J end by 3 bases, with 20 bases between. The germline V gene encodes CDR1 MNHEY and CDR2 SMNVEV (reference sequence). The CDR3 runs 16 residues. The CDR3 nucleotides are TGTGCCAGCAAACTTCTCAGGGTCGGAGCAACAGATACGCAGTATTTT. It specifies CASKLLRVGATDTQYF.

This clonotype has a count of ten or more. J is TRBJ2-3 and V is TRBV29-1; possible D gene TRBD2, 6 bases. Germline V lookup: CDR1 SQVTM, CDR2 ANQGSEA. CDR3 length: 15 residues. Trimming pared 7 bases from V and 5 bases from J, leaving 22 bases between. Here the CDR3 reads CSARIGRGGKDTQYF. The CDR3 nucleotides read TGCAGCGCACGAATAGGACGGGGAGGTAAAGATACGCAGTATTTT.

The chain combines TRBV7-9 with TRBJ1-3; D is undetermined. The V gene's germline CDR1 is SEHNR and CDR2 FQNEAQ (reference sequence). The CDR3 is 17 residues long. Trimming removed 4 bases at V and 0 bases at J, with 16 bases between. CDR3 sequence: CASSSLSIFSSGNTIYF. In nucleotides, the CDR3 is TGTGCCAGCAGCTCCTTATCCATTTTTTCCTCTGGAAACACCATATATTTT. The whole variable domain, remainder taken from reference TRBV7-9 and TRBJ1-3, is DTGVSQNPRHKITKRGQNVTFRCDPISEHNRLYWYRQTLGQGPEFLTYFQNEAQLEKSRLLSDRFSAERPKGSFSTLEIQRTEQGDSAMYLCASSSLSIFSSGNTIYFGEGSWLTVV.

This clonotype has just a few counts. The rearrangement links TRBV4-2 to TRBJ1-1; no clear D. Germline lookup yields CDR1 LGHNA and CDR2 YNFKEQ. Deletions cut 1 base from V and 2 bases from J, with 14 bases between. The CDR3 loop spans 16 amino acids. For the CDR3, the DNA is TGTGCCAGCAGCCAAGCAGATAAGCAGCCTAACACTGAAGCTTTCTTT. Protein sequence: CASSQADKQPNTEAFF.

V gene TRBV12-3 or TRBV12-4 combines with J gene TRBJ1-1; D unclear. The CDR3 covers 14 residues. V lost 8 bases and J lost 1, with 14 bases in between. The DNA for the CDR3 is TGTGCCAGCCGAACACACGGAGGGAACACTGAAGCTTTCTTT. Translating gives CASRTHGGNTEAFF.

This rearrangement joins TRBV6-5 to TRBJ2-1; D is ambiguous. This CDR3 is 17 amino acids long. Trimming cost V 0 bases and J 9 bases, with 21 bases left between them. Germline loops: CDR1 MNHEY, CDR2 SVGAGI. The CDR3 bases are TGTGCCAGCAGTTACTCGATTCCTCTATATGGGTCTTTTGAGCAGTTCTTC. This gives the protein CASSYSIPLYGSFEQFF.

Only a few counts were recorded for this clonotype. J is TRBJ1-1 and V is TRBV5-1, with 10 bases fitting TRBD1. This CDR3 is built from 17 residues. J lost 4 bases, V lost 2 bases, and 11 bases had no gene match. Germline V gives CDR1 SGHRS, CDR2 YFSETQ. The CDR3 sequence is CASSFTGTGAPGTEAFF. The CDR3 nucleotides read TGCGCCAGCAGCTTTACCGGGACAGGGGCCCCTGGCACTGAAGCTTTCTTT.

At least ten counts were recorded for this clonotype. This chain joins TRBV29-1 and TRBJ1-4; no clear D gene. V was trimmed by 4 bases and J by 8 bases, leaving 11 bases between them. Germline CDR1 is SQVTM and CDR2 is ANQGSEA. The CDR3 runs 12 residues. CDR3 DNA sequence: TGCAGCGTTGGGAGAATCGGGGAAAAACTGTTTTTT. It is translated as CSVGRIGEKLFF.

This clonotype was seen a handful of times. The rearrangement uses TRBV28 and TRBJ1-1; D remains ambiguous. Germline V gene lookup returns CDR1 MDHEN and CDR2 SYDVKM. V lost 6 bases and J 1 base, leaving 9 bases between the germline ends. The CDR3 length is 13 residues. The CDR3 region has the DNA TGTGCCAGCAGGTCATGGGGGAACACTGAAGCTTTCTTT. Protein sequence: CASRSWGNTEAFF.

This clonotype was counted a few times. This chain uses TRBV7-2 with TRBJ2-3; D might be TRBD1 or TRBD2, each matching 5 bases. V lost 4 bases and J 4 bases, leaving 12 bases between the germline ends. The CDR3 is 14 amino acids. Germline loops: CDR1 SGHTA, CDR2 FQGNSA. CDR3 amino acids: CASSSGRSADTQYF. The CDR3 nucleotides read TGTGCCAGCAGCTCGGGACGGTCTGCAGATACGCAGTATTTT.

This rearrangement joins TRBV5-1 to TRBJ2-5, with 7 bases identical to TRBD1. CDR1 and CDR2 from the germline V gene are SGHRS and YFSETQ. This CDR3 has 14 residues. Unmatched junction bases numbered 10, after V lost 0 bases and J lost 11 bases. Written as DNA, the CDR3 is TGCGCCAGCAGCTTGGTGACAGGGTTGGAGGAGCAGTACTTC. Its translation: CASSLVTGLEEQYF.

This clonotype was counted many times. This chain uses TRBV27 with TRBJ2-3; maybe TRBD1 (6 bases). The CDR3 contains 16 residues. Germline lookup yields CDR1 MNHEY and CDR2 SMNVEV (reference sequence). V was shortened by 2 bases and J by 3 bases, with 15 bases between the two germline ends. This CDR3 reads CASSLGGRGGTDTQYF. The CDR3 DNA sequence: TGTGCCAGCAGTTTAGGGGGCAGGGGCGGAACAGATACGCAGTATTTT.

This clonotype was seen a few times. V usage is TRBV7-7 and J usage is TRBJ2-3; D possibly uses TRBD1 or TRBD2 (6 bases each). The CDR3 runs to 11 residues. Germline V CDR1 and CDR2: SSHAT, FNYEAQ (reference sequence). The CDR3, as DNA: TGTGCTGCCGGAGGGGGAGATACGCAGTATTTT. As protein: CAAGGGDTQYF.